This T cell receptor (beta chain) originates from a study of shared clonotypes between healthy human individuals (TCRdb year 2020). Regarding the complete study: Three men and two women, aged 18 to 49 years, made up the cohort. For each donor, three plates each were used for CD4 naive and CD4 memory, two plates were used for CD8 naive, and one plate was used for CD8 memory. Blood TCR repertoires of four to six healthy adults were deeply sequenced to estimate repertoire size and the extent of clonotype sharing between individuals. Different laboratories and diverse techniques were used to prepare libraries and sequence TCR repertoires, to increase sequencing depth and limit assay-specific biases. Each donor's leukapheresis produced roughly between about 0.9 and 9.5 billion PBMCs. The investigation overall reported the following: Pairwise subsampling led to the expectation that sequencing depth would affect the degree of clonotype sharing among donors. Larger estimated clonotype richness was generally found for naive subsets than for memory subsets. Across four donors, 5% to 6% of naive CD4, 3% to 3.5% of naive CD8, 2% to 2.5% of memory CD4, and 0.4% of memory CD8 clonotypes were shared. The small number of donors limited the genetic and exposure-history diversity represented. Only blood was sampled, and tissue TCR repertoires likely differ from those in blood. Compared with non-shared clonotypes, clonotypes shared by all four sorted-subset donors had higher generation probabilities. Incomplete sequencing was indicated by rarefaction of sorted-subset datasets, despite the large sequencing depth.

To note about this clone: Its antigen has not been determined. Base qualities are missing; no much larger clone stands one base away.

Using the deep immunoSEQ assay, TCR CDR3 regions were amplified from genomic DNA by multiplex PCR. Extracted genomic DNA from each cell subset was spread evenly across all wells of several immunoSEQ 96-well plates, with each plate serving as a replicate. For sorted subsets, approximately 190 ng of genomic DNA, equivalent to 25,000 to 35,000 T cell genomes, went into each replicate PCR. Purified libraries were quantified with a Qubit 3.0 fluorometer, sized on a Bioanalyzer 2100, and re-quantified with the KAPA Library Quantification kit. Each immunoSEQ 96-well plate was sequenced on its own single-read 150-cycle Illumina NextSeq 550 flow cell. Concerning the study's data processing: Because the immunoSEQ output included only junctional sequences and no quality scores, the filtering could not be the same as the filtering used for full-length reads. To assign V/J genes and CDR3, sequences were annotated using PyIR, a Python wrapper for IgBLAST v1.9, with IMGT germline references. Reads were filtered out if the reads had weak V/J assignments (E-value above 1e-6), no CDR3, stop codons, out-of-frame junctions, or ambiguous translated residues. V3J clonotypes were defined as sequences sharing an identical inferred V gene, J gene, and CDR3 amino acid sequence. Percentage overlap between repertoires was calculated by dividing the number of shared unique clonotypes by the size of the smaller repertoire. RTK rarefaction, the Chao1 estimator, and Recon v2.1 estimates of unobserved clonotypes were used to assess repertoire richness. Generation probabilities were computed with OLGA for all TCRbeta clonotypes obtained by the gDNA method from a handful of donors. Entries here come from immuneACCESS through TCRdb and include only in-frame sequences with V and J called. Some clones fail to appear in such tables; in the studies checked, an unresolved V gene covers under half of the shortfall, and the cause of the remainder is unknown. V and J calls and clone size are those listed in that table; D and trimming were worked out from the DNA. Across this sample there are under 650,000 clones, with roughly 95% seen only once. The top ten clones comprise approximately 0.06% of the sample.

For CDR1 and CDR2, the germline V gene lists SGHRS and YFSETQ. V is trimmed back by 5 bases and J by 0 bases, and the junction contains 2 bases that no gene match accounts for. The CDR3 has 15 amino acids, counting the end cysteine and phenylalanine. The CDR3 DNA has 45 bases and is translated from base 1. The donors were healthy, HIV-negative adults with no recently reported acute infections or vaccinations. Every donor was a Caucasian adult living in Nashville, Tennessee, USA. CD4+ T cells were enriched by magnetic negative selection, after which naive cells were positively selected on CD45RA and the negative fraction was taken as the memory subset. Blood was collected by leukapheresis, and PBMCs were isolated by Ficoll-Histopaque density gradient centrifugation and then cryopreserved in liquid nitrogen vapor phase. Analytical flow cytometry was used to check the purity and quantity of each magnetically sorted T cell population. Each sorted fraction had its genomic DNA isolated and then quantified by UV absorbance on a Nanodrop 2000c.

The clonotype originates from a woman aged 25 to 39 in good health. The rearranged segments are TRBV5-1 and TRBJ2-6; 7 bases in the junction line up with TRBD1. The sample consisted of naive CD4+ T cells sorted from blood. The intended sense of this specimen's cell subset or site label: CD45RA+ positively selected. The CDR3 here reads CASSQGVSGANVLTF. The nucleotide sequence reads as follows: TGCGCCAGCAGTCAGGGGGTCTCTGGGGCCAACGTCCTGACTTTC. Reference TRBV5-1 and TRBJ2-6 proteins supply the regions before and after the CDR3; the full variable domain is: KAGVTQTPRYLIKTRGQQVTLSCSPISGHRSVSWYQQTPGQGLQFLFEYFSETQRNKGNFPGRFSGRQFSNSRSEMNVSTLELGDSALYLCASSQGVSGANVLTFGAGSRLTVL.